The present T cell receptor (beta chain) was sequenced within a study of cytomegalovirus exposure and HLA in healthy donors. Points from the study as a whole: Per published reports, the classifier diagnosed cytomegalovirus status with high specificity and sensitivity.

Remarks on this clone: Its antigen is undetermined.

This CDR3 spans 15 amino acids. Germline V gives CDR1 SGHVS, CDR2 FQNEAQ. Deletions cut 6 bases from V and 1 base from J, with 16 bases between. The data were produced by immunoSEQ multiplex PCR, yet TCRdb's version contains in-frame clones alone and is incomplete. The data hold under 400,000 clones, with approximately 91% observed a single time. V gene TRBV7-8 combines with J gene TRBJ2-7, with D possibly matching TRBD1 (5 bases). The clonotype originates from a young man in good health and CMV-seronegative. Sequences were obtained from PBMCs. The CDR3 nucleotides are TGTGCCAGCAGGGGTGCAGGGCTTTTTTCCTACGAGCAGTACTTC. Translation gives CASRGAGLFSYEQYF.